A selection of T cell receptor beta chains follows, all from one sample in a study of T cells in Graves' hyperthyroidism and ophthalmopathy. TCRdb processed the multiplex PCR reads anew with MiXCR; each CDR3 protein has one entry. Here the sample spans approximately 200,000 distinct CDR3 sequences, around 20% being singletons. Sequenced: blood. The receptors stem from a man aged 40-49 years with Graves' hyperthyroidism. Each CDR3 is given without its conserved first and last residue.

J gene | V gene | CDR3 protein
TRBJ1-1 | TRBV24-1 | ATSDPGTGNTEAF
TRBJ1-1 | TRBV7-7 | ASSSCDRDTEAF
TRBJ1-1 | TRBV6-1 | ASSLRDRGGNTEAF
TRBJ1-4 | TRBV5-6 | ASSLEGQTTNEKLF
TRBJ1-2 | TRBV18 | ASSPPTPGYGYT
TRBJ1-2 | TRBV7-9 | ASSLIGVDYGYT
TRBJ1-4 | TRBV6-5 | ASSYGRLNPEREKLF
TRBJ1-1 | TRBV4-3 | ASSQDQLITEAF
TRBJ2-5 | TRBV7-8 | ASSPGTGEQETQY
TRBJ1-2 | TRBV6-1 | ASNLRQGSGYT
TRBJ2-3 | TRBV7-3 | AWSVRRGGGARLSTDTQY
TRBJ2-5 | TRBV19 | ASSRSGLAGGQETQY
TRBJ1-3 | TRBV7-2 | ASSLGLGRASGNTIY
TRBJ2-7 | TRBV20-1 | SARPPGTVYEQY
TRBJ1-5 | TRBV24-1 | ATSEVTGNRQH
TRBJ2-2 | TRBV7-3 | ASSYSAGLSGELF
TRBJ2-7 | TRBV28 | ASGTHEQY
TRBJ2-7 | TRBV14 | ASSQSGQGAVEQY
TRBJ1-2 | TRBV6-1 | ASSELRFGYT
TRBJ1-1 | TRBV7-2 | ASSRPGTGIRAF
TRBJ2-5 | TRBV20-1 | SARRDRQETQY
TRBJ1-1 | TRBV29-1 | SVWGGDSSEAF
TRBJ2-3 | TRBV12-3/TRBV12-4 | ASSYGLAGVDTQY